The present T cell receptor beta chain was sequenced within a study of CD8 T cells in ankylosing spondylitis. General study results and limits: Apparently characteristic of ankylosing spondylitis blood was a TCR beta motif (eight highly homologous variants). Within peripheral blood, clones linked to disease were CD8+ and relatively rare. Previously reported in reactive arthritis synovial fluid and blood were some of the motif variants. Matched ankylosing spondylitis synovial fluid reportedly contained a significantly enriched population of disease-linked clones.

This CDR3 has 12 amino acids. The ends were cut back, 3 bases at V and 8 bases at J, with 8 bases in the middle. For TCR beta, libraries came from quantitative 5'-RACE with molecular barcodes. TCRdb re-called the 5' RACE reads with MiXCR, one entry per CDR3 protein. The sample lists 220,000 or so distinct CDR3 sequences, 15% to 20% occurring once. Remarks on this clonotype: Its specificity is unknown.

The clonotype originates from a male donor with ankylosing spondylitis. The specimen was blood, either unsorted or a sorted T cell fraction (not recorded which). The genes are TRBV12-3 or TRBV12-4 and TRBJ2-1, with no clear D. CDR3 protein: CASSFGDDEQFF. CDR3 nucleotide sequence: TGTGCCAGCAGTTTTGGGGATGATGAGCAGTTCTTC.